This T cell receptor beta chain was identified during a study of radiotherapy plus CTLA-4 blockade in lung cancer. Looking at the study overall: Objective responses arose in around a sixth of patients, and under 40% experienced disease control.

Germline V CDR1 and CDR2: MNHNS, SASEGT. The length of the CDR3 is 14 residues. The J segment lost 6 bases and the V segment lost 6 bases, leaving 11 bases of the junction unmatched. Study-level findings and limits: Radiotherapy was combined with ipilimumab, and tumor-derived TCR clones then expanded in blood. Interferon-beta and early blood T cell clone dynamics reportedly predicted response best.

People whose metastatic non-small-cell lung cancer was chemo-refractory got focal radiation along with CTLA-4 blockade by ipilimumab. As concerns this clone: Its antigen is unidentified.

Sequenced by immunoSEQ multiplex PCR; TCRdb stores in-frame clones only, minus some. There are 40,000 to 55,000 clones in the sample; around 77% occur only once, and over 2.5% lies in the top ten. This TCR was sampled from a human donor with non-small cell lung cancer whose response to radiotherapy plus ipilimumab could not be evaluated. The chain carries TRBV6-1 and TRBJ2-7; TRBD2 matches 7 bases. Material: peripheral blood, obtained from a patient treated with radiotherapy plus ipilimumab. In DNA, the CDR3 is TGTGCCAGCAGAACCGGGACGGGAGGATCCGAGCAGTACTTC. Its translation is CASRTGTGGSEQYF.